What follows describes a single TCR beta chain. These data are taken from a study of blood T cell repertoires in COVID-19. Overall study: Nucleic acid was either cDNA or gDNA, and it came from T cells, B-cell-depleted T cells, or PBMCs.

The authors' processing: Researchers report that nucleated cell counts were estimated from reference gene primer amplification. Only in-frame clones appear in the TCRdb table, and some are missing; sequencing was by immunoSEQ multiplex PCR. The D gene and trimming were derived from the DNA, and the V and J assignments and clone size from that table. Here the sample spans roughly 200,000 clones, 75% to 90% being singletons. The sequence came from a human donor with active or convalescent COVID-19. The donor label of this sample is uncertain. The specimen was peripheral blood.

The CDR3 bases are TGTGCCAGCAGCTCCATAGCGGCCCTTTACAATGAGCAGTTCTTC. Its translation is CASSSIAALYNEQFF. V and J are TRBV11-1 and TRBJ2-1; perhaps TRBD2 as D (6 bases). V lost 4 bases, J lost 4 bases, and 14 bases lay in between. The germline V gene encodes CDR1 SGHAT and CDR2 FQDESV (reference sequence). The CDR3 is 15 amino acids.